Detailed here is one TCR beta chain. Its specificity is unknown. The data were obtained in a study of post-analysis software for immune sequencing data. Study outcomes and limitations: Strong co-clustering by F measure linked samples that shared a preparation batch. When compared against controls, multiple sclerosis patients showed significantly lower normalized Chao1 diversity.

Every TCR beta cDNA library bore unique molecular identifiers. Each CDR3 protein is one row after TCRdb ran MiXCR on the PCR reads. Seen here are 820,000 or so distinct CDR3 sequences, about 57% observed once, and the top ten hold roughly 4.4%. This receptor was obtained from a girl aged 5-17 years with multiple sclerosis. Sequenced sample: blood.

The CDR3 region has the DNA TGTGCCAGCAGCCCCCGGACAGGGGGCGCGGAAGAGCAGTTCTTC. This gives the protein CASSPRTGGAEEQFF. The gene calls are TRBV7-6 and TRBJ2-1, with 11 bases aligning to TRBD1. The CDR3 runs to 15 residues. V lost 5 bases and J lost 10; bases outside the gene matches: 10. Germline lookup yields CDR1 SGHVS and CDR2 FNYEAQ.